This TCR beta chain was observed in a study of T cell responses to AZD1222 COVID-19 vaccine. Whole-study results and caveats: The study found vaccine-associated CD4 TCRs spanning spike, dominant at 160-218 and 743-854. It should be noted that donors were predominantly white British and more often female, and clonal diversity was possibly underestimated. Every sample of the repertoires postdated the peak T cell response. Nearly half of spike-specific TCRs reportedly go after variant regions that carry no mutations.

As to this clone: Its antigen is still unknown.

The CDR3 contains 12 residues. Trimming removed 4 bases at V and 9 bases at J, with 10 bases between. Profiled with immunoSEQ multiplex PCR; TCRdb holds only in-frame clones, not every one. The table has roughly 35,000 clones, approximately 80% seen once. Sequences were derived from peripheral blood, sampled 28 days after the second AZD1222 dose. This clonotype was sampled from an adult who received the AZD1222 COVID-19 vaccine. The V call is TRBV23-1, the J call TRBJ1-5; D might be TRBD1 (5 bases). TRBV23-1 is an ORF; its function is uncertain. CDR3 protein: CASSPKGWPQHF. The CDR3 DNA sequence: TGCGCCAGCAGTCCAAAGGGGTGGCCCCAGCATTTT.